This TCR beta chain was retrieved from a study of neurological immune-mediated disorders. Study summary: Among the roughly 35 patients with multiple sclerosis, some 31 were relapsing-remitting, while 3 were secondary progressive. Whole-study findings and limits: The study found no CDR3 amino acid sequences shared by expanded clones across subjects, suggesting private repertoires in all groups. HTLV-1-associated myelopathy led in TCR clonal expansion, while multiple sclerosis ranked lowest, below healthy controls.

Germline V gene lookup returns CDR1 LNHNV and CDR2 YYDKDF (reference sequence). The CDR3 length is 17 residues. V was clipped by 5 bases and J by 1 base, with 20 bases between them. The unsorted libraries were produced from 2 million PBMCs held at -80 C. TCRdb re-called the 5' RACE reads through MiXCR, storing one row per CDR3 protein. The table has tens of thousands of distinct CDR3 sequences, around 3.6% seen once. This clonotype has a count of ten or more. Its specificity is not known. This clonotype was sampled from a man aged 25-45 years with multiple sclerosis. The chain employs TRBV15 and TRBJ1-1; D is possibly TRBD1 (6 bases). Sequencing used PBMCs. The DNA for the CDR3 is TGTGCCACCAGCGGTGATTTCGGGGGCAAGGGGAACACTGAAGCTTTCTTT. Residues: CATSGDFGGKGNTEAFF.